The rows below give T cell receptor beta chains drawn from one sample of a study of blood T cells in healthy people across ages. Each CDR3 protein is one row after TCRdb ran MiXCR on the 5' RACE reads. The sample includes roughly 720,000 distinct CDR3 sequences, approximately 53% of them seen just once. Specimen: blood. These receptors were taken from a man older than 75 in good health. CDR3s include the opening cysteine and the closing phenylalanine or tryptophan. A D gene is named only where the DNA matches it firmly. Size is omitted from some rows. Given values are once, few, many or a class for expanded clones.

TRBD2 TRBJ2-3 NA TRBV12-3/TRBV12-4 CASSRTSGLADTQYF TGTGCCAGCAGTCGGACTAGCGGTCTTGCAGATACGCAGTATTTT
TRBD1 TRBJ2-5 many TRBV29-1 CSDRQGGETQYF TGCAGCGATAGACAGGGGGGAGAGACCCAGTACTTC
NA TRBJ2-5 few TRBV28 CASSSPWGRDPQETQYF TGTGCCAGCAGTTCTCCGTGGGGCAGGGACCCCCAAGAGACCCAGTACTTC
TRBD2 TRBJ2-4 NA TRBV4-1 CASSQAGTSVPSKNIQYF TGCGCCAGCAGCCAAGCCGGGACTAGCGTCCCTTCCAAAAACATTCAGTACTTC
TRBD2 TRBJ2-3 NA TRBV6-1 CASRGRLAGPDRYAYF TGTGCCAGCAGGGGACGACTAGCGGGACCAGACAGATACGCGTATTTT
TRBD1 TRBJ2-7 NA TRBV9 CASSVDPGTEFYEQYF TGTGCCAGCAGCGTAGACCCCGGGACAGAGTTCTACGAGCAGTACTTC
TRBD2 TRBJ2-1 NA TRBV6-2/TRBV6-3 CASSYSIRTSGRDEQFF TGTGCCAGCAGTTACTCGATTAGGACTAGCGGGAGGGATGAGCAGTTCTTC
NA TRBJ1-2 NA TRBV20-1 CSATASGNYGYTF TGCAGTGCAACGGCCAGCGGGAACTATGGCTACACCTTC
TRBD2 TRBJ2-3 NA TRBV5-1 CASTTEGLAGSRYAYF TGCGCCAGCACCACGGAGGGTCTAGCGGGATCCAGATACGCGTATTTT
TRBD2 TRBJ2-7 few TRBV4-2 CASSLETGGYEQYF TGTGCCAGCAGCCTCGAGACGGGGGGGTACGAGCAGTACTTC
NA TRBJ2-1 NA TRBV2 CASNRPGQSSYNEQFF TGTGCCAGCAACAGGCCAGGACAGAGCTCCTACAATGAGCAGTTCTTC
NA TRBJ1-2 few TRBV7-9 CASSLGQAPSDYGYTF TGTGCCAGCAGCTTAGGTCAGGCCCCCTCCGACTATGGCTACACCTTC
NA TRBJ1-1 NA TRBV3-1 CASSQASPQGAYEAFF TGTGCCAGCAGCCAAGCCTCCCCACAAGGGGCCTATGAAGCTTTCTTT
NA TRBJ1-5 NA TRBV20-1 CSAYPAPLQPQHF TGCAGTGCCTACCCTGCTCCCCTTCAGCCCCAGCATTTT
NA TRBJ2-7 NA TRBV18 CASSREDTYEQYF TGTGCCAGCTCGCGCGAGGACACCTACGAGCAGTACTTC
NA TRBJ1-1 few TRBV12-3/TRBV12-4 CASSPGLPGGTEAFF TGTGCCAGCAGCCCCGGCCTCCCCGGCGGCACTGAAGCTTTCTTT
NA TRBJ2-1 few TRBV20-1 CSARDPNRNEQFF TGCAGTGCTAGAGATCCCAATCGGAATGAGCAGTTCTTC
TRBD2 TRBJ2-5 few TRBV27 CASSTAGVRETQYF TGTGCCAGCAGTACAGCGGGAGTACGAGAGACCCAGTACTTC
NA TRBJ1-5 NA TRBV24-1 CATSDPSTRQPQHF TGTGCCACCAGTGACCCTTCGACCCGACAGCCCCAGCATTTT
TRBD1 TRBJ2-6 NA TRBV27 CASSFRTGTGANVLTF TGTGCCAGCAGTTTTCGGACAGGGACTGGGGCCAACGTTCTGACTTTC
TRBD1 TRBJ2-1 NA TRBV5-1 CASSLGQGHEQFF TGCGCCAGCAGCTTGGGACAGGGGCATGAGCAGTTCTTC
NA TRBJ2-6 few TRBV14 CAILSSGANVLTF TGTGCCATCCTTTCCTCTGGGGCCAACGTCCTGACTTTC
TRBD2 TRBJ2-5 once TRBV3-1 CASSPLMSGIETQYF TGTGCCAGCAGCCCACTGATGAGCGGGATAGAGACCCAGTACTTC
NA TRBJ2-7 NA TRBV5-1 CASSLASSTTSFHNEQYF TGCGCCAGCAGCTTGGCCTCCTCCACGACGAGCTTCCACAATGAGCAGTACTTC
NA TRBJ1-1 few TRBV4-2 CASSRELPTAEAFF TGTGCCAGCAGCCGGGAACTTCCTACCGCTGAAGCTTTCTTT
TRBD1 TRBJ1-5 NA TRBV6-6 CASSYRDRDGSNQPQHF TGTGCCAGCAGTTACCGGGACAGGGACGGGAGCAATCAGCCCCAGCATTTT
TRBD1 TRBJ1-6 few TRBV6-1 CASSATTGNSPLHF TGTGCCAGCAGTGCCACGACAGGGAATTCACCCCTCCACTTT
TRBD2 TRBJ2-1 NA TRBV27 CASSSRTSGMAEQFF TGTGCCAGCAGTTCAAGGACTAGCGGGATGGCTGAGCAGTTCTTC
NA TRBJ2-3 NA TRBV7-9 CASSRGLDTQYF TGTGCCAGCAGCCGGGGGTTGGATACGCAGTATTTT
NA TRBJ2-7 few TRBV9 CASSANSYEQYF TGTGCCAGCAGCGCCAACAGCTACGAGCAGTACTTC